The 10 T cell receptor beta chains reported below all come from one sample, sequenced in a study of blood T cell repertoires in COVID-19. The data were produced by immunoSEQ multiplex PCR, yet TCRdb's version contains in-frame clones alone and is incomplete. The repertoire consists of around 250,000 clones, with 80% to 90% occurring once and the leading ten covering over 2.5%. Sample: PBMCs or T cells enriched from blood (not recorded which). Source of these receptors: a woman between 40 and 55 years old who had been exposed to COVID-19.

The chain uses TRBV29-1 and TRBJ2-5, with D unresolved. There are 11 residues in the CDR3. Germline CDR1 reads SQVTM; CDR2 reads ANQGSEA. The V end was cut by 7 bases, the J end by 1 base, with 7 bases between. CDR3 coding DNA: TGCAGCGGCGGCCTCCAAGAGACCCAGTACTTC. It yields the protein CSGGLQETQYF.

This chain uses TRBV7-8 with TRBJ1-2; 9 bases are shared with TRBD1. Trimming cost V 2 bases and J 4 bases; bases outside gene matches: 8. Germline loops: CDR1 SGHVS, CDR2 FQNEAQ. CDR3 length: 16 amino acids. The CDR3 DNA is TGTGCCAGCAGCTTACCCGGGACAGGGTTTGCCTATGGCTACACCTTC. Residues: CASSLPGTGFAYGYTF. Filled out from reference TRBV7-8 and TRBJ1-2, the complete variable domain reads GAGVSQSPRYKVAKRGQDVALRCDPISGHVSLFWYQQALGQGPEFLTYFQNEAQLDKSGLPSDRFFAERPEGSVSTLKIQRTQQEDSAVYLCASSLPGTGFAYGYTFGSGTRLTVV.

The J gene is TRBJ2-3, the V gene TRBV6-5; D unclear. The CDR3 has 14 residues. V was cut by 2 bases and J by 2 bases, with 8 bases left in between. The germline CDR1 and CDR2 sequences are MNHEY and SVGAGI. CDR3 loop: CASSYEAVTDTQYF. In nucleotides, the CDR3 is TGTGCCAGCAGTTACGAGGCGGTCACAGATACGCAGTATTTT.

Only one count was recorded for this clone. The CDR3 nucleotides read TGTGCCAGCAGCGCCGACGACAGGGGGTACTCTGGAAACACCATATATTTT. Translation: CASSADDRGYSGNTIYF. This chain joins TRBV7-2 and TRBJ1-3; 9 positions match TRBD1. After removal of 5 bases from V and 0 bases from J, the junction contained 8 bases not matched to a gene. The CDR3 runs 17 residues. CDR1 is SGHTA and CDR2 is FQGNSA in the germline V gene.

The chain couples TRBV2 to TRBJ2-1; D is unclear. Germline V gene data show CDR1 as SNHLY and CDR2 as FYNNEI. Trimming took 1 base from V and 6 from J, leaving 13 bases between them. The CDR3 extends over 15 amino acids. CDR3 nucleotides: TGTGCCAGCAGTGAAGAGCTTAGTGAGCGCAATGAGCAGTTCTTC. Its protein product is CASSEELSERNEQFF.

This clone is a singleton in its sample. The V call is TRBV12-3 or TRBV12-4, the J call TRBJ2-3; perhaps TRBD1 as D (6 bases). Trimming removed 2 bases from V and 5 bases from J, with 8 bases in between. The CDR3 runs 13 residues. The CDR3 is CASSLQGIDTQYF. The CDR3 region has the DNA TGTGCCAGCAGTTTACAGGGGATAGATACGCAGTATTTT.

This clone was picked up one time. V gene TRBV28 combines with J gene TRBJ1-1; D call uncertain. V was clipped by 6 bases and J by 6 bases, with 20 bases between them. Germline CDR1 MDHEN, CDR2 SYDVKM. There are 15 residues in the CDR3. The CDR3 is CASRLNSGEGAEAFF. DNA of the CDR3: TGTGCCAGCAGGCTAAACAGTGGGGAGGGCGCTGAAGCTTTCTTT.

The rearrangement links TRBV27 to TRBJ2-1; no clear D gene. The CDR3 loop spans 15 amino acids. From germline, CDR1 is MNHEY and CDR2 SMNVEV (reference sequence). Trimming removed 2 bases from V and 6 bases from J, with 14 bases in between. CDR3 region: CASSLRRPRSNEQFF. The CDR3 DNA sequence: TGTGCCAGCAGTTTAAGGAGACCCCGAAGCAATGAGCAGTTCTTC.

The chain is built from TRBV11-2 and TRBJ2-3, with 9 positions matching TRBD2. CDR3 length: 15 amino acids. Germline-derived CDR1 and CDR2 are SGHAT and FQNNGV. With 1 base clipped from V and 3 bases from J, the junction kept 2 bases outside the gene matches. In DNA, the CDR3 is TGTGCCAGCAGCTTAGGAGGACTAGCGACAGATACGCAGTATTTT. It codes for CASSLGGLATDTQYF.

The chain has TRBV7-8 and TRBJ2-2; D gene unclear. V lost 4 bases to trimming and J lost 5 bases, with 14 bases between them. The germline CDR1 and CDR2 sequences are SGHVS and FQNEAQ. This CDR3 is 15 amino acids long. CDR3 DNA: TGTGCCAGCAGCTCCCCTCGGGTGTTGACCGGGGAGCTGTTTTTT. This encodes CASSSPRVLTGELFF.